Shown below are 26 T cell receptor beta chains from a single sample sequenced in a study of cytomegalovirus exposure and HLA in healthy donors. The assay was immunoSEQ multiplex PCR, and TCRdb's table has in-frame clones only and misses some. This table has tens of thousands of clones, roughly 90% appearing once. The sequenced sample consisted of PBMCs. These TCRs come from a woman in her thirties in good health and CMV-seronegative.

The V call is TRBV18, the J call TRBJ2-1, with D maybe TRBD2 (6 bases). The CDR3 is 13 amino acids. V gave up 2 bases and J gave up 10 bases, with 12 bases separating them. The germline V gene has CDR1 KGHSH and CDR2 LQKENI. The CDR3 reads CASSPGLMEEQFF. CDR3 coding DNA: TGTGCCAGCTCACCAGGACTAATGGAGGAGCAGTTCTTC.

The genes are TRBV12-1 and TRBJ1-2; TRBD1 is the table's D call, not checked against the DNA. TRBV12-1 is classified as a pseudogene. This CDR3 has 13 residues. CDR3 nucleotide sequence: TGTGCCAGCAGCTTTCCAGGATCTTATGGCTACACCTTC. Residues: CASSFPGSYGYTF.

CDR3 coding DNA: TGTGCCAGCAGCCAAGTGAACAGGGTCGGAGGGGAGCTGTTTTTT. Translating it yields CASSQVNRVGGELFF. The chain uses TRBV11-2 and TRBJ2-2, with TRBD1 as a possible D gene (6 bases). V was trimmed by 5 bases and J by 8 bases, leaving 18 bases between them. The CDR3 is 15 amino acids. From germline, CDR1 is SGHAT and CDR2 FQNNGV.

The genes are TRBV5-6 and TRBJ1-2; no reliable D call. Trimming stripped 4 bases from V and 2 bases from J, with 18 bases between. From germline, CDR1 is SGHDT and CDR2 YYEEEE. The CDR3 spans 16 residues. The CDR3 coding sequence is TGTGCCAGCAGCCCCCGAACATCCACGTTGAACTATGGCTACACCTTC. This encodes CASSPRTSTLNYGYTF.

The chain employs TRBV7-6 and TRBJ2-7, with D possibly matching TRBD1 (6 bases). With 0 bases removed from V and 0 bases from J, the gap between germline ends came to 18 bases. In germline, CDR1 is SGHVS, CDR2 FNYEAQ. This CDR3 spans 18 amino acids. Here the CDR3 DNA reads TGTGCCAGCAGCTTAGCGAGCACGGGACAAACAAGCTCCTACGAGCAGTACTTC. Its protein product is CASSLASTGQTSSYEQYF. Combining the CDR3 with reference TRBV7-6 and TRBJ2-7 gives the whole variable domain GAGVSQSPRYKVTKRGQDVALRCDPISGHVSLYWYRQALGQGPEFLTYFNYEAQQDKSGLPNDRFSAERPEGSISTLTIQRTEQRDSAMYRCASSLASTGQTSSYEQYFGPGTRLTVT.

The chain carries TRBV29-1 and TRBJ1-1; possible D gene TRBD1, 5 bases. This CDR3 region has 13 residues. Germline CDR1 SQVTM, CDR2 ANQGSEA. Trimming took off 3 bases at V and 1 base at J, with 9 bases between the two ends. The CDR3 protein is CSVEGRGNTEAFF. CDR3 nucleotide sequence: TGCAGCGTTGAGGGGAGGGGGAACACTGAAGCTTTCTTT.

CDR3 sequence: CASSPDRAGGNTIYF. The CDR3 nucleotides are TGTGCCAGCAGTCCCGACAGGGCTGGTGGAAACACCATATATTTT. The rearrangement uses TRBV25-1 and TRBJ1-3, with 7 positions matching TRBD1. With 5 bases clipped from V and 3 bases from J, the junction kept 7 bases outside the gene matches. CDR1 and CDR2 from the germline V gene are MGHDK and SYGVNS. There are 15 residues in the CDR3.

The chain combines TRBV6-1 with TRBJ2-7; TRBD1 matches at 7 bases. J was trimmed by 0 bases and V by 6 bases; bases with no gene match: 8. The length of the CDR3 is 15 residues. Germline V lookup: CDR1 MNHNS, CDR2 SASEGT. The CDR3 DNA reads as TGTGCCAGCAGATGGGGACAGTCCAGCTCCTACGAGCAGTACTTC. It yields the protein CASRWGQSSSYEQYF.

The chain combines TRBV19 with TRBJ1-1; tentatively, D is TRBD1 (5 bases). With 4 bases removed from V and 0 bases from J, the gap between germline ends came to 6 bases. The length of the CDR3 is 13 residues. The germline CDR1 and CDR2 sequences are LNHDA and SQIVND (reference sequence). CDR3 in amino acids: CASSTQVNTEAFF. CDR3 nucleotides: TGTGCCAGTAGTACACAGGTGAACACTGAAGCTTTCTTT. Complete variable domain (other parts from reference TRBV19 and TRBJ1-1): DGGITQSPKYLFRKEGQNVTLSCEQNLNHDAMYWYRQDPGQGLRLIYYSQIVNDFQKGDIAEGYSVSREKKESFPLTVTSAQKNPTAFYLCASSTQVNTEAFFGQGTRLTVV.

CDR3 sequence: CASSPLNEQFF. The CDR3 nucleotides are TGTGCCAGCAGCCCTCTCAATGAGCAGTTCTTC. The chain uses TRBV2 and TRBJ2-1, with D unresolved. This CDR3 spans 11 amino acids. Germline CDR1 and CDR2: SNHLY and FYNNEI. Trimming took off 6 bases at V and 6 bases at J, with 6 bases between the two ends.

This CDR3 is CASSLGSGLRDNEQFF. The DNA of the CDR3 is TGTGCCAGCAGCTTAGGGTCGGGACTTCGGGACAATGAGCAGTTCTTC. The chain is built from TRBV7-9 and TRBJ2-1; TRBD2 might be the D (6 bases). This CDR3 contains 16 residues. V was shortened by 1 base and J by 5 bases, with 15 bases between the two germline ends. Germline V gene sequence: CDR1 SEHNR, CDR2 FQNEAQ (reference sequence).

The chain uses TRBV2 and TRBJ2-1; D possibly corresponds to TRBD1 (7 bases). This CDR3 region has 16 residues. V shed 6 bases and J shed 8 bases, with 23 bases lying between them. Germline V CDR1 and CDR2: SNHLY, FYNNEI. In nucleotides, the CDR3 is TGTGCCAGCAGCGACTCCGGAGGGGGCATCGACGATGAGCAGTTCTTC. Residues: CASSDSGGGIDDEQFF.

The chain has TRBV2 and TRBJ1-5; no firm D call. Germline assignment: CDR1 SNHLY and CDR2 FYNNEI. The CDR3 loop spans 14 amino acids. Trimming took 5 bases from V and 2 from J, leaving 10 bases between them. The CDR3 here is CASSSWGGNQPQHF. CDR3 in DNA: TGTGCCAGCAGTAGTTGGGGAGGCAATCAGCCCCAGCATTTT.

The sample holds a few counts of this clone. This chain links TRBV7-9 with TRBJ2-1; no reliable D call. Germline values: CDR1 SEHNR, CDR2 FQNEAQ (reference sequence). The CDR3 covers 11 residues. V was cut by 5 bases and J by 9 bases, with 8 bases left in between. In DNA form, the CDR3 reads TGTGCCAGCAGCGCCCTTAGTGAGCAGTTCTTC. This gives the protein CASSALSEQFF. Using reference TRBV7-9 and TRBJ2-1 for the parts outside the CDR3, the full variable domain is DTGVSQNPRHKITKRGQNVTFRCDPISEHNRLYWYRQTLGQGPEFLTYFQNEAQLEKSRLLSDRFSAERPKGSFSTLEIQRTEQGDSAMYLCASSALSEQFFGPGTRLTVL.

The V gene is TRBV7-6, the J gene TRBJ2-7, with D tentatively TRBD2 (6 bases). The V end lost 2 bases, the J end lost 5 bases, and 13 bases lay between the germline ends. The CDR3 has 14 amino acids. In germline, CDR1 is SGHVS, CDR2 FNYEAQ. The CDR3 is CASSLSRSGDEQYF. The CDR3 nucleotides read TGTGCCAGCAGCTTAAGTCGCTCGGGGGACGAGCAGTACTTC.

This clone was seen just once. The chain uses TRBV5-1 and TRBJ2-5; 9 bases are shared with TRBD1. The germline CDR1 and CDR2 sequences are SGHRS and YFSETQ. The CDR3 runs 15 residues. V shed 4 bases, J shed 1 base, and the junction held 5 bases outside the gene matches. The CDR3 sequence is CASSDRDRAQETQYF. CDR3 bases: TGCGCCAGCAGCGACCGGGACAGGGCCCAAGAGACCCAGTACTTC.

J is TRBJ2-1 and V is TRBV6-5; D not certain. The germline V gene has CDR1 MNHEY and CDR2 SVGAGI. V was clipped by 2 bases and J by 4 bases, with 12 bases between them. This CDR3 region has 15 residues. The CDR3 loop is CASSYTSAGYNEQFF. The CDR3 DNA is TGTGCCAGCAGTTACACAAGCGCCGGATACAATGAGCAGTTCTTC.

The rearrangement uses TRBV4-1 and TRBJ2-1; TRBD2 matches at 10 bases. This CDR3 has 16 amino acids. V gave up 1 base and J gave up 5 bases; unmatched junction bases: 5. The germline CDR1 and CDR2 sequences are MGHRA and YSYEKL. CDR3 amino acids: CASSQASLAGDNEQFF. In DNA, the CDR3 is TGCGCCAGCAGCCAAGCTTCCCTAGCGGGAGACAATGAGCAGTTCTTC.

V usage is TRBV27 and J usage is TRBJ2-7, with D uncertain. The germline CDR1 and CDR2 sequences are MNHEY and SMNVEV (reference sequence). Deletions cut 4 bases from V and 2 bases from J, with 9 bases between. The CDR3 is made up of 13 amino acids. CDR3 region: CASSSRPAYEQYF. DNA of the CDR3: TGTGCCAGCAGTTCCAGGCCCGCCTACGAGCAGTACTTC.

The chain combines TRBV6-5 with TRBJ1-4; no clear D. In germline, CDR1 is MNHEY, CDR2 SVGAGI. Trimming stripped 6 bases from V and 2 bases from J, with 10 bases between. The CDR3 consists of 14 residues. The DNA for the CDR3 is TGTGCCAGCAGCCCTCTGAGGACTAATGAAAAACTGTTTTTT. Translating it yields CASSPLRTNEKLFF.

The V and J genes are TRBV19 and TRBJ2-1; 8 nucleotides line up with TRBD2. The CDR3 has 18 amino acids. V trimming: 8 bases; J trimming: 6 bases; junction bases outside the gene matches: 21. Per germline, CDR1 LNHDA and CDR2 SQIVND (reference sequence). CDR3: CASGGNSGVSTAGNEQFF. The CDR3 DNA sequence: TGTGCCAGTGGGGGGAATAGCGGGGTATCAACAGCGGGCAATGAGCAGTTCTTC.

CDR3 protein: CASSYRSSNYGYTF. The CDR3 DNA sequence: TGTGCCAGCAGTTACCGTAGTTCTAACTATGGCTACACCTTC. The chain joins TRBV6-5 to TRBJ1-2, with D unresolved. V lost 2 bases to trimming and J lost 0 bases, with 7 bases between them. CDR1 and CDR2 (germline): MNHEY, SVGAGI. The CDR3 spans 14 residues.

The chain uses TRBV7-9 and TRBJ2-3; tentative D call: TRBD1 (6 bases). Germline-derived CDR1 and CDR2 are SEHNR and FQNEAQ (reference sequence). Between the trimmed V and J ends, which lost 5 bases and 9 bases, there was a span of 12 bases. The CDR3 spans 12 residues. The CDR3, as DNA: TGTGCCAGCAGCAGGGACACCGCCACGCAGTATTTT. Amino acid sequence: CASSRDTATQYF.

The gene calls are TRBV27 and TRBJ2-7; TRBD2 matches 8 bases. The germline V gene has CDR1 MNHEY and CDR2 SMNVEV (reference sequence). J lost 2 bases, V lost 2 bases, and 5 bases had no gene match. There are 15 residues in the CDR3. Here the CDR3 DNA reads TGTGCCAGCAGTTTAACAGCGGGAGTAACCTACGAGCAGTACTTC. As protein: CASSLTAGVTYEQYF.

This chain joins TRBV7-2 and TRBJ2-7, with D unresolved. Between the trimmed V and J ends, which lost 4 bases and 1 base, there was a span of 17 bases. Per germline, CDR1 SGHTA and CDR2 FQGNSA. The CDR3 sequence is 16 residues long. CDR3 sequence reads: CASSSPRGPRSYEQYF. CDR3 nucleotide sequence: TGTGCCAGCAGCTCACCCCGCGGTCCTCGATCCTACGAGCAGTACTTC. Combining the CDR3 with reference TRBV7-2 and TRBJ2-7 gives the whole variable domain GAGVSQSPSNKVTEKGKDVELRCDPISGHTALYWYRQSLGQGLEFLIYFQGNSAPDKSGLPSDRFSAERTGGSVSTLTIQRTQQEDSAVYLCASSSPRGPRSYEQYFGPGTRLTVT.

In DNA, the CDR3 is TGTGCCAGCAGCTGGGGGTCAGGGGGGGAAAAACTGTTTTTT. This encodes CASSWGSGGEKLFF. V gene TRBV7-9 combines with J gene TRBJ1-4; 7 bases agree with TRBD1. The germline CDR1 and CDR2 sequences are SEHNR and FQNEAQ (reference sequence). The CDR3 has 14 amino acids. V lost 4 bases to trimming and J lost 8 bases; unmatched junction nucleotides: 7. The variable domain in full, with the rest retrieved from reference TRBV7-9 and TRBJ1-4, is DTGVSQNPRHKITKRGQNVTFRCDPISEHNRLYWYRQTLGQGPEFLTYFQNEAQLEKSRLLSDRFSAERPKGSFSTLEIQRTEQGDSAMYLCASSWGSGGEKLFFGSGTQLSVL.